This T cell receptor (beta chain) is drawn from a study of neoadjuvant nivolumab and ipilimumab in lung cancer. Notes on the study in general: From pretherapy to surgery, tumor richness and clonality rose with dual therapy. TCR richness and clonality were higher in tumors than adjacent uninvolved lung. Pretherapy blood TCR richness correlated positively with resected tumor richness.

This table comes from immunoSEQ multiplex PCR, and its TCRdb copy is limited to in-frame clones, with some not included. The sample lists about 38,000 clones, roughly nine tenths seen once, with about 3.6% in the top ten. CDR1 SGHVS and CDR2 FQNEAQ come from the germline V gene. This CDR3 spans 14 amino acids. Trimming left V 5 bases short and J 0 bases short, with 8 bases between. This clone was seen once. Its antigen remains unidentified. This specimen was peripheral blood, taken before neoadjuvant nivolumab, alone or with ipilimumab. The gene calls are TRBV7-8 and TRBJ2-4; D is uncertain. This receptor was identified in an adult with non-small cell lung cancer. The DNA of the CDR3 is TGTGCCAGCAGCCGAACTTTAGCCAAAAACATTCAGTACTTC. This codes for CASSRTLAKNIQYF.